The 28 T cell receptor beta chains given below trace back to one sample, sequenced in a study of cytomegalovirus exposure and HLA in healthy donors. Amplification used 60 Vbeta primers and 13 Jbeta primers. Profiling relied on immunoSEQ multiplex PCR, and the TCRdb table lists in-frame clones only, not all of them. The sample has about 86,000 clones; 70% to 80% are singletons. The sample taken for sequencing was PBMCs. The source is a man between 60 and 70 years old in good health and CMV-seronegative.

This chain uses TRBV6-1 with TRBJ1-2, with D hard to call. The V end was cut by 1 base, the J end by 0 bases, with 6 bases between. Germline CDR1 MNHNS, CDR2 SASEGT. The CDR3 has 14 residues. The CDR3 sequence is CASSEVAANYGYTF. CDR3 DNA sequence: TGTGCCAGCAGTGAAGTTGCGGCTAACTATGGCTACACCTTC.

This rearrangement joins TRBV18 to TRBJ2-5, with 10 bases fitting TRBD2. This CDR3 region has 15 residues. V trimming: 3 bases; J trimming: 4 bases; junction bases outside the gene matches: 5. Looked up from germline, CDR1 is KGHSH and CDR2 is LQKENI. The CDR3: CASSPLAGGGETQYF. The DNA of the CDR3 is TGTGCCAGCTCACCTTTAGCGGGAGGAGGAGAGACCCAGTACTTC.

CDR3 protein: CASSQDGTALYEQYF. Written as DNA, the CDR3 is TGCGCCAGCAGCCAAGATGGGACAGCCTTATACGAGCAGTACTTC. The chain combines TRBV4-3 with TRBJ2-5; the match to TRBD1 covers 7 bases. Near its end, the DNA agrees better with TRBJ2-7, so the J call may be wrong. Germline loops: CDR1 LGHNA, CDR2 YSLEER. CDR3 length: 15 residues.

CDR3 coding DNA: TGTGCCAGCAGTCAGCGGGAGGCACACGAGCAGTACTTC. Its translation is CASSQREAHEQYF. The V call is TRBV6-5, the J call TRBJ2-7, with 9 bases matching TRBD2. Germline values: CDR1 MNHEY, CDR2 SVGAGI. V lost 5 bases, J lost 5 bases, and 4 bases stayed unmatched. The CDR3 consists of 13 residues.

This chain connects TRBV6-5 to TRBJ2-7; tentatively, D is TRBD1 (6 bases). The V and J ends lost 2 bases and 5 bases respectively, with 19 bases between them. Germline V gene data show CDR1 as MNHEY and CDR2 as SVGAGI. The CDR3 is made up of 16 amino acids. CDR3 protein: CASSYRMAQGLHEQYF. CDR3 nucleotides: TGTGCCAGCAGTTACAGGATGGCACAGGGTTTGCACGAGCAGTACTTC.

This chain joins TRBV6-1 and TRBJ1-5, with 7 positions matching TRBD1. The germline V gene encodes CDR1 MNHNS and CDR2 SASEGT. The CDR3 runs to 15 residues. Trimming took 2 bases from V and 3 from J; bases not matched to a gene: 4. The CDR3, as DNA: TGTGCCAGCAGTGAAAACAGGGGCGACAATCAGCCCCAGCATTTT. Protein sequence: CASSENRGDNQPQHF.

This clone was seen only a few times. CDR3 sequence (DNA): TGCGCCAGCAGCCTAGGCCCAACAGGGAATCAGCCCCAGCATTTT. Its translation is CASSLGPTGNQPQHF. V usage is TRBV4-1 and J usage is TRBJ1-5; tentative D call: TRBD1 (6 bases). V was clipped by 4 bases and J by 4 bases, with 14 bases between them. The length of the CDR3 is 15 residues. From germline, CDR1 is MGHRA and CDR2 YSYEKL.

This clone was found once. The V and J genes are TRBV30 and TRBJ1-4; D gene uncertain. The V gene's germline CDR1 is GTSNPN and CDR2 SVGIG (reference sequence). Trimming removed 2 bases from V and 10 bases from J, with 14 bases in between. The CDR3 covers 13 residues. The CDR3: CAWSPGLEAKLFF. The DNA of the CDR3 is TGTGCCTGGAGTCCCGGATTGGAGGCAAAACTGTTTTTT.

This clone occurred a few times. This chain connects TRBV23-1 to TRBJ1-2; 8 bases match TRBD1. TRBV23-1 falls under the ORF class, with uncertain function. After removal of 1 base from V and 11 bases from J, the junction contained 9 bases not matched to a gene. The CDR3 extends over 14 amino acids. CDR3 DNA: TGCGCCAGCAGTCAATTTTGGACAGGGATTACGTACACCTTC. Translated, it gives CASSQFWTGITYTF.

As DNA, the CDR3 is TGTGCCAGTAGTAGGTCACACGACAATGAGCAGTTCTTC. Protein product: CASSRSHDNEQFF. J is TRBJ2-1 and V is TRBV19, with D unresolved. The CDR3 is 13 amino acids. The V gene lost 4 bases and the J gene lost 5 bases, with 9 bases spanning the gap. Germline V gives CDR1 LNHDA, CDR2 SQIVND (reference sequence).

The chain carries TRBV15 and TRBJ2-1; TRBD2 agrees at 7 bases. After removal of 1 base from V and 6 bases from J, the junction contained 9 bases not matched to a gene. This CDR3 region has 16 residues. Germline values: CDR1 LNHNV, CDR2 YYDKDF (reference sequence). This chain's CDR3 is CATSRGPRASGNEQFF. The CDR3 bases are TGTGCCACCAGCAGAGGACCACGGGCTAGCGGCAATGAGCAGTTCTTC.

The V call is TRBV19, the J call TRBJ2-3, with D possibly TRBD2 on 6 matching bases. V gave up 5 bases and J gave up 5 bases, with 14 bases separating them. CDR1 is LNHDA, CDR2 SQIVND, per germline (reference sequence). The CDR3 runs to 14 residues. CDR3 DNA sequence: TGTGCCAGTAGTCAAGACGGGAGAAAAGATACGCAGTATTTT. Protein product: CASSQDGRKDTQYF. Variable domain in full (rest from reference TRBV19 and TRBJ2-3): DGGITQSPKYLFRKEGQNVTLSCEQNLNHDAMYWYRQDPGQGLRLIYYSQIVNDFQKGDIAEGYSVSREKKESFPLTVTSAQKNPTAFYLCASSQDGRKDTQYFGPGTRLTVL.

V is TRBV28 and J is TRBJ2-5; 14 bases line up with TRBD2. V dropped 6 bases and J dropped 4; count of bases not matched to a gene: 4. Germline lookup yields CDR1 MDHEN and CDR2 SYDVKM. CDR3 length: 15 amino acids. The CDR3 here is CASSGLAGGGETQYF. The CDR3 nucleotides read TGTGCCAGCAGCGGACTAGCGGGAGGAGGAGAGACCCAGTACTTC.

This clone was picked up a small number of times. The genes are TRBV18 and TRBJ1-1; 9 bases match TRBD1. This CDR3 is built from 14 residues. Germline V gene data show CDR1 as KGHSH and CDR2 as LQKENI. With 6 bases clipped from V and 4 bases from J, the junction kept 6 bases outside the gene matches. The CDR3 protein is CASSLGTGLTEAFF. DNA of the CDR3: TGTGCCAGCTCGCTCGGGACAGGGCTCACTGAAGCTTTCTTT.

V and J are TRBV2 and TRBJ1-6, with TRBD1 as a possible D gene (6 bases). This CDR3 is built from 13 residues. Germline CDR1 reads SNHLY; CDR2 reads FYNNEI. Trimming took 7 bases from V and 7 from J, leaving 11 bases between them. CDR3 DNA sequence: TGTGCCAGCAAAACAGGGCCCAATTCACCCCTCCACTTT. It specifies CASKTGPNSPLHF.

CDR3: CASSIRGLAGSEQYF. The CDR3 DNA sequence: TGTGCCAGTAGTATCCGAGGACTAGCCGGTAGCGAGCAGTACTTC. The genes are TRBV19 and TRBJ2-7; 8 positions agree with TRBD2. The CDR3 runs 15 residues. In germline, CDR1 is LNHDA, CDR2 SQIVND (reference sequence). The trim removed 3 bases at V and 6 bases at J, leaving 10 bases unmatched.

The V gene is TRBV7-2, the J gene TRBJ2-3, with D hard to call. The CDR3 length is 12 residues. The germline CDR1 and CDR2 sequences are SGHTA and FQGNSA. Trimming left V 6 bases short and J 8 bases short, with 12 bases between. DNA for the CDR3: TGTGCCAGCAGTCCGGTATCGGGTACGCAGTATTTT. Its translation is CASSPVSGTQYF.

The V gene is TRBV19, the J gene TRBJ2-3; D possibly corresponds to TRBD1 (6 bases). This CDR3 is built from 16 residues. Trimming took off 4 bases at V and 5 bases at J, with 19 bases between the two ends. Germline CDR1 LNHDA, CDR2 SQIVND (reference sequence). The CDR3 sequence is CASSTRGWTARDTQYF. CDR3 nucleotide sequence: TGTGCCAGTAGTACGCGTGGATGGACAGCTCGAGATACGCAGTATTTT.

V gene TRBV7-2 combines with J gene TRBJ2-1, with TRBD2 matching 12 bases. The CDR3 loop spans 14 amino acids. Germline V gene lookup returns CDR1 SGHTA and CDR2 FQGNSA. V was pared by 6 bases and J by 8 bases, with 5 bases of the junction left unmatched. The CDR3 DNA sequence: TGTGCCAGCAGTGCTAGCGGGGGGGTCGATGAGCAGTTCTTC. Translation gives CASSASGGVDEQFF.

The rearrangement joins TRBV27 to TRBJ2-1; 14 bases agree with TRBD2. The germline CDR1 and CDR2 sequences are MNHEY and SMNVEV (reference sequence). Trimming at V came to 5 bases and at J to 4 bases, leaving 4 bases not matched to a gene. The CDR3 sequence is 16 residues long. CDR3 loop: CASSETSGRVYNEQFF. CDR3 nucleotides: TGTGCCAGCAGTGAGACTAGCGGGAGGGTGTACAATGAGCAGTTCTTC.

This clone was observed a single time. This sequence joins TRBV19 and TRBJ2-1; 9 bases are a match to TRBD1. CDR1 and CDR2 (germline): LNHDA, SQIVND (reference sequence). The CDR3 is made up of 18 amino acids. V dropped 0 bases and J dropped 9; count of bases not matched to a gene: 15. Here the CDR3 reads CASSIDLLGGTGSFEQFF. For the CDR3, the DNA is TGTGCCAGTAGTATAGATCTATTAGGCGGGACAGGGTCGTTTGAGCAGTTCTTC.

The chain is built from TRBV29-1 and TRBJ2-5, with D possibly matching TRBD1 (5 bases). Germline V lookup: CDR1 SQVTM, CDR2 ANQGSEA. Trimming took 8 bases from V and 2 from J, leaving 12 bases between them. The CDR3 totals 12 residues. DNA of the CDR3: TGCAGCTTCAAGGGGTTTCAAGAGACCCAGTACTTC. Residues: CSFKGFQETQYF. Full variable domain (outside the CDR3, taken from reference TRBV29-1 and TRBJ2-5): SAVISQKPSRDICQRGTSLTIQCQVDSQVTMMFWYRQQPGQSLTLIATANQGSEATYESGFVIDKFPISRPNLTFSTLTVSNMSPEDSSIYLCSFKGFQETQYFGPGTRLLVL.

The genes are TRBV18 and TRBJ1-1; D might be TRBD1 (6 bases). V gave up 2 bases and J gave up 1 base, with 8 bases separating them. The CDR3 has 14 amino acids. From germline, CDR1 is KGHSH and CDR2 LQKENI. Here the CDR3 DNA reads TGTGCCAGCTCACCAGGGGGCGCGAACACTGAAGCTTTCTTT. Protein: CASSPGGANTEAFF.

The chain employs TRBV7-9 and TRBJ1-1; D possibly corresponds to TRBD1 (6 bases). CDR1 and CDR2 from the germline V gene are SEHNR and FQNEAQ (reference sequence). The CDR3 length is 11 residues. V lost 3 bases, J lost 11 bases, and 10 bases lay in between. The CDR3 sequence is CASSLEGGAFF. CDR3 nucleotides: TGTGCCAGCAGCTTGGAGGGGGGGGCTTTCTTT.

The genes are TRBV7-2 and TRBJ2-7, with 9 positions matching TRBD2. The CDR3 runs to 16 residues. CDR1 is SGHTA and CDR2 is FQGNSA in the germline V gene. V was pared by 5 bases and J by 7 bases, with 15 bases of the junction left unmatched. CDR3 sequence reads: CASSQRPSGTGGEQYF. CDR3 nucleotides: TGTGCCAGCAGCCAGAGGCCTAGCGGGACCGGAGGGGAGCAGTACTTC.

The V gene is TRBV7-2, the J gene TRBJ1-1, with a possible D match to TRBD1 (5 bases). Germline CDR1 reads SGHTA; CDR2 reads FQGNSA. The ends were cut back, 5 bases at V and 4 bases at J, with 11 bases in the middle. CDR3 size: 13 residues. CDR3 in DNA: TGTGCCAGCAGCGAGGCGGGGGGCACTGAAGCTTTCTTT. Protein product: CASSEAGGTEAFF.

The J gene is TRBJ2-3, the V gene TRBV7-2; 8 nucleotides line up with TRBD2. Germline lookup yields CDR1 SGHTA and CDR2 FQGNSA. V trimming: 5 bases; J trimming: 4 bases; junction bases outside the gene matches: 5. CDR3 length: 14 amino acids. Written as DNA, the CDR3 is TGTGCCAGCAGCCGACTTAGCGGGGCAGATACGCAGTATTTT. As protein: CASSRLSGADTQYF.

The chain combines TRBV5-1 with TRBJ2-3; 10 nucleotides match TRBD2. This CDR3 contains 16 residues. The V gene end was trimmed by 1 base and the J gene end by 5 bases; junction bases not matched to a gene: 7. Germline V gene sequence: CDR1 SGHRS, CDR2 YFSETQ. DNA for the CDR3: TGCGCCAGCAGCTTGCACACTAGCGGGAAAAGAGATACGCAGTATTTT. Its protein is CASSLHTSGKRDTQYF.